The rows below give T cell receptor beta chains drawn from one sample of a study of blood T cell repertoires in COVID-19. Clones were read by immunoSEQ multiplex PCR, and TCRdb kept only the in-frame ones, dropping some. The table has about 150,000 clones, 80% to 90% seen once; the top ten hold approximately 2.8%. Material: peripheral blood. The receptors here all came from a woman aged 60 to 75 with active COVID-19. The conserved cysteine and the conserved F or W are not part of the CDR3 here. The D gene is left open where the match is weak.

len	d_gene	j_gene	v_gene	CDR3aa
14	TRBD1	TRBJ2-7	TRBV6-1	ASSEADRGEIYEQY
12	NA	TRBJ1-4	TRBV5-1	ASSLGATNEKLF
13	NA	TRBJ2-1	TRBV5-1	ASSLVSGPYNEQF
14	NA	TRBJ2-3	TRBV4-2	ASSQDRGGSTDTQY
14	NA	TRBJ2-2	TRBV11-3	ASSLGAQANTGELF
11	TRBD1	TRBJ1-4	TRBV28	ASSLDRAEKLF
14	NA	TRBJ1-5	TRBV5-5	ASSLAADLPNQPQH
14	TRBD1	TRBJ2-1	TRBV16	ASSQPDRGRVNEQF
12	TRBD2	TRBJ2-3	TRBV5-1	ASRKREVTDTQY
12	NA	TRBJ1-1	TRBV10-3	AISDPSERTEAF
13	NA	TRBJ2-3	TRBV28	ASSSRQGRGNTQY
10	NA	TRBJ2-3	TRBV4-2	ASSPSGDTQY
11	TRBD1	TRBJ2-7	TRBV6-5	ASTPTGGYEQY
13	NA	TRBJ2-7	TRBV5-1	ASSLDGGQAYEQY
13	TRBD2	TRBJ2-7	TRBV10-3	AISARGLEGDEQY
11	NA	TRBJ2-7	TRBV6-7	ARIHSGSYEQY
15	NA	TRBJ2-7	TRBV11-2	ASSFDGLAAWDYEQY
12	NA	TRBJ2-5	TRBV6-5	ASSLGVAGETQY
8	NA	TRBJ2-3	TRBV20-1	SAGGLAQY
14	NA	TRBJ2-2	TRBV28	ASSPSGTSNTGELF
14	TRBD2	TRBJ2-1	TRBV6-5	ASSYSRGGSYNEQF
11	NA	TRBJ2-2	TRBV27	ASSLFDTGELF
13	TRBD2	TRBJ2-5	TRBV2	ASSALAGGKETQY
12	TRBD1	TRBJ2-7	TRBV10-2	ASSENRGPYEQY
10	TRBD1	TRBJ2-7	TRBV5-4	ASSLIAGQEY
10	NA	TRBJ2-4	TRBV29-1	SVGARQDIQY
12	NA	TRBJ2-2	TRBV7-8	ASSSARGHGELF
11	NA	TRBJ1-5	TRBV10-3	AVRQYSNQPQH
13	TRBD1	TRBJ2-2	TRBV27	ASSERQGETGELF